The entry below describes one T cell receptor (beta chain). Its antigen remains unidentified. This CDR3 comprises 14 residues. V dropped 5 bases and J dropped 0 bases, with 10 bases sitting between them. Per the germline V gene, CDR1 is SGHTA and CDR2 is FQGNSA. These data originate in a study of CD8 T cells in Susac syndrome. The authors reverse transcribed roughly 0.5 to 1 ug RNA with random hexamers. The amplification used immunoSEQ multiplex PCR on TCR beta CDR3; it spanned 54 Vbeta and 13 Jbeta. TCRdb passed the immunoSEQ multiplex PCR reads through MiXCR, listing each CDR3 protein once. Here the sample spans about 120,000 distinct CDR3 sequences, around 90% being singletons. Sequencing of TCR beta was performed on blood CD8+ T cells and on blood CD4+ T cells. CD8+ and CD4+ T cells were negatively isolated; TEMRA cells were FACS-enriched. Whole-study results and caveats: The study's TCR sequencing and HLA analysis drew on a certain number of individuals. That number was acknowledged as relatively small.

V usage is TRBV7-2 and J usage is TRBJ1-1, with D possibly TRBD1 on 6 matching bases. The clonotype comes from a human donor in good health. The specimen sequenced was CD4+ T cells from PBMCs. The DNA for the CDR3 is TGTGCCAGCAGCCGGAGGGGGTTGAACACTGAAGCTTTCTTT. It translates to CASSRRGLNTEAFF.